This T cell receptor (beta chain) is drawn from a study of blood T cell repertoires in COVID-19. Trimming took 4 bases from V and 3 from J; bases not matched to a gene: 5. Germline CDR1 reads LGHDT; CDR2 reads YNNKEL (reference sequence). The CDR3 has 15 residues. The protocol was immunoSEQ multiplex PCR, while the TCRdb copy is restricted to in-frame clones and leaves out a portion. The top ten clones hold about 5% of a sample with some 350,000 clones, around 90% of them seen once. The material sequenced was PBMCs or T cells enriched from blood (not recorded which). This sequence originates from a man in his thirties or forties who had recovered from COVID-19. V usage is TRBV3-1 (or the pseudogene TRBV3-2) and J usage is TRBJ1-2, with 10 nucleotides matching TRBD1. CDR3 DNA: TGTGCCAGCAGCCTCTTGACAGGGGGCGACTATGGCTACACCTTC. Its protein product is CASSLLTGGDYGYTF.